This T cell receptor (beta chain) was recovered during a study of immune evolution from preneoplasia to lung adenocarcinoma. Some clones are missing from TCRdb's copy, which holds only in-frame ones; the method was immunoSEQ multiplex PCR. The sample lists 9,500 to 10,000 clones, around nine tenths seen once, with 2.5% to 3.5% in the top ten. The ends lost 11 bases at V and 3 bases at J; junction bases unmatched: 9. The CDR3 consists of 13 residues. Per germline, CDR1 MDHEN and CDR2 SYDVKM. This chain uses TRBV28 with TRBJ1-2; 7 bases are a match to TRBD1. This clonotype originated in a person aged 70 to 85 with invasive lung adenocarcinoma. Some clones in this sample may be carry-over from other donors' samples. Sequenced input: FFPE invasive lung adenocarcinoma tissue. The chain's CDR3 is CAARQGGYYGYTF. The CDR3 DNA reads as TGTGCCGCCCGACAGGGAGGTTACTATGGCTACACCTTC.